The clone carrying this TCR beta chain was observed a few times. Its antigen is undetermined. These data come from a study of blood T cells in healthy people across ages. Study-level findings and limits: A strong correlation was found between TCR beta diversity and the percentage of naive T cells. For the donors, CMV status was unknown and possibly confounded expanded clonotype changes.

Combining a sample-barcoded 5' primer with a J-beta primer mix, a second PCR ran for roughly 7 to 11 cycles. TCRdb called the 5' RACE reads again in MiXCR, with one record for every CDR3 protein. The data show fewer than 2,000,000 distinct CDR3 sequences, around 42% seen once. This CDR3 contains 14 residues. With 0 bases removed from V and 7 bases from J, the gap between germline ends came to 14 bases. Germline V gene sequence: CDR1 SGHRS, CDR2 YFSETQ. This receptor was taken from a human donor in good health. The sample taken for sequencing was blood. V is TRBV5-1 and J is TRBJ2-7; D is possibly TRBD1 or TRBD2 (6 bases each). CDR3 sequence reads: CASSLDREALEQYF. The CDR3, as DNA: TGCGCCAGCAGCTTGGACAGGGAGGCTCTGGAGCAGTACTTC.